The rows below give T cell receptor beta chains drawn from one sample of a study of T-cell reconstitution after alpha-beta-depleted transplantation in children. A single record per CDR3 protein comes from TCRdb applying MiXCR to the PCR reads. This table holds hundreds of thousands of distinct CDR3 sequences, over 10% found once. The source was PBMCs, mostly from graft donor cells, collected 360 days after TCRalphabeta/CD19-depleted stem cell transplant. These receptor sequences come from a male patient younger than 18 who had a stem cell transplant for acute myeloid leukemia, so the T cells may come from the graft donor. The CDR3 runs from the conserved cysteine through the conserved F or W. Each record gives: V gene, J gene, clone size, CDR3 protein. The listing skips clone size in some rows; elsewhere it reads once, few, many or a size class.

v_call: TRBV29-1; j_call: TRBJ2-4; clone_size: -; cdr3_aa: CSACRALTGIQYF
v_call: TRBV7-3; j_call: TRBJ2-2; clone_size: few; cdr3_aa: CASSLRTSAGELFF
v_call: TRBV25-1; j_call: TRBJ1-2; clone_size: few; cdr3_aa: CASSPDRRKTF
v_call: TRBV28; j_call: TRBJ2-3; clone_size: few; cdr3_aa: CASLQASTDTQYF
v_call: TRBV29-1; j_call: TRBJ1-2; clone_size: few; cdr3_aa: CSVAGVYGYTF
v_call: TRBV13; j_call: TRBJ2-3; clone_size: -; cdr3_aa: CAICLVLTGTSGRTDTQYF
v_call: TRBV7-6; j_call: TRBJ2-3; clone_size: few; cdr3_aa: CASSLSENTQYF
v_call: TRBV13; j_call: TRBJ2-1; clone_size: few; cdr3_aa: CASSSTNEDEQFF
v_call: TRBV10-3; j_call: TRBJ2-7; clone_size: -; cdr3_aa: CAISEPQREGLPYEQYF
v_call: TRBV27; j_call: TRBJ2-7; clone_size: -; cdr3_aa: CASSFYGTPSYEQYF
v_call: TRBV20-1; j_call: TRBJ1-2; clone_size: many; cdr3_aa: CSARGAGFYGYTF
v_call: TRBV18; j_call: TRBJ2-3; clone_size: few; cdr3_aa: CASSPAFGADTQYF
v_call: TRBV29-1; j_call: TRBJ2-1; clone_size: many; cdr3_aa: CSGGRGNEQFF
v_call: TRBV9; j_call: TRBJ2-2; clone_size: -; cdr3_aa: CASSVDVSRSNTGELFF
v_call: TRBV28; j_call: TRBJ2-7; clone_size: -; cdr3_aa: CASSLTREGYEQYF
v_call: TRBV20-1; j_call: TRBJ2-7; clone_size: few; cdr3_aa: CSARWLAGEIPYEQYF
v_call: TRBV5-1; j_call: TRBJ2-1; clone_size: few; cdr3_aa: CASSSEPGLAVYNEQFF
v_call: TRBV28; j_call: TRBJ1-1; clone_size: -; cdr3_aa: CASSLILYTEAFF
v_call: TRBV28; j_call: TRBJ2-7; clone_size: -; cdr3_aa: CATFTGELSSYEQYF
v_call: TRBV12-3/TRBV12-4; j_call: TRBJ2-2; clone_size: many; cdr3_aa: CAPRDGGRATAGELFF
v_call: TRBV11-1; j_call: TRBJ2-2; clone_size: -; cdr3_aa: CASSPPLRASGMAGELFF
v_call: TRBV28; j_call: TRBJ2-7; clone_size: -; cdr3_aa: CASSLIGQGEYEQYF
v_call: TRBV12-3/TRBV12-4; j_call: TRBJ1-3; clone_size: -; cdr3_aa: CASRRGERLSSGNTIYF
v_call: TRBV18; j_call: TRBJ2-1; clone_size: -; cdr3_aa: CASSPQDRLYNEQFF
v_call: TRBV7-2; j_call: TRBJ2-3; clone_size: -; cdr3_aa: CASSLRQGPTAQYF
v_call: TRBV29-1; j_call: TRBJ2-1; clone_size: many; cdr3_aa: CSAWGGYNEQFF
v_call: TRBV27; j_call: TRBJ2-7; clone_size: many; cdr3_aa: CASSLGQGDSYEQYF